What follows are 8 T cell receptor beta chains derived from one specimen sequenced in a study of T cell responses to AZD1222 COVID-19 vaccine. TCRdb keeps only in-frame clones here, not all; method: immunoSEQ multiplex PCR. The table records some 200,000 clones, about nine tenths of them present only once. This specimen was peripheral blood, taken 28 days after the second AZD1222 dose. The receptors were gathered from an adult who received the AZD1222 COVID-19 vaccine.

The CDR3 sequence: CASSQVLAGAYNEQFF. In nucleotides, the CDR3 is TGCGCCAGCAGCCAAGTGTTAGCGGGAGCCTACAATGAGCAGTTCTTC. The V call is TRBV4-1, the J call TRBJ2-1; 9 bases match TRBD2. The CDR3 is made up of 16 amino acids. Germline V CDR1 and CDR2: MGHRA, YSYEKL. V lost 1 base, J lost 2 bases, and 3 bases stayed unmatched.

The CDR3: CAWSVFWGTSPSRGYGYTF. Here the CDR3 DNA reads TGTGCCTGGAGTGTATTTTGGGGGACCTCACCCTCTAGGGGCTATGGCTACACCTTC. This chain links TRBV30 with TRBJ1-2; maybe TRBD1 (5 bases). This CDR3 spans 19 amino acids. Trimming shortened V by 0 bases and J by 4 bases, and 27 bases separated the two germline ends. CDR1 is GTSNPN, CDR2 SVGIG, per germline (reference sequence).

V gene TRBV5-1 combines with J gene TRBJ2-7; TRBD2 matches at 9 bases. Germline V gene lookup returns CDR1 SGHRS and CDR2 YFSETQ. Unmatched junction bases numbered 2, after V lost 2 bases and J lost 2 bases. The CDR3 extends over 14 amino acids. The CDR3 protein is CASSLIAGAYEQYF. CDR3 DNA: TGCGCCAGCAGCTTAATAGCGGGGGCCTACGAGCAGTACTTC.

The chain employs TRBV24-1 and TRBJ2-3; D possibly uses TRBD1 or TRBD2 (6 bases each). Germline V gene sequence: CDR1 KGHDR, CDR2 SFDVKD. Trimming shortened V by 9 bases and J by 0 bases, and 12 bases separated the two germline ends. This CDR3 has 14 amino acids. The CDR3 here is CATALGGSTDTQYF. In DNA, the CDR3 is TGTGCCACCGCCCTGGGGGGCAGCACAGATACGCAGTATTTT.

The count of this clone is one. The DNA for the CDR3 is TGTGCCAGTAGTATCGTATTCGGCCCCCCCTACGAGCAGTACTTC. This encodes CASSIVFGPPYEQYF. This chain links TRBV19 with TRBJ2-7, with D uncertain. The CDR3 is 15 residues long. Trimming cost V 3 bases and J 2 bases, with 14 bases left between them. CDR1 and CDR2 (germline): LNHDA, SQIVND (reference sequence).

The chain has TRBV18 and TRBJ2-2; unclear D gene. Trimming cost V 3 bases and J 1 base, with 9 bases left between them. The CDR3 is 15 residues long. CDR1 is KGHSH and CDR2 is LQKENI in the germline V gene. The CDR3 DNA reads as TGTGCCAGCTCACCGGGAAACCTGAACACCGGGGAGCTGTTTTTT. It encodes CASSPGNLNTGELFF. Combining the CDR3 with reference TRBV18 and TRBJ2-2 gives the whole variable domain NAGVMQNPRHLVRRRGQEARLRCSPMKGHSHVYWYRQLPEEGLKFMVYLQKENIIDESGMPKERFSAEFPKEGPSILRIQQVVRGDSAAYFCASSPGNLNTGELFFGEGSRLTVL.

V and J are TRBV28 and TRBJ2-6; D uncertain. Germline V gives CDR1 MDHEN, CDR2 SYDVKM. Between the trimmed V and J ends, which lost 7 bases and 1 base, there was a span of 2 bases. This CDR3 contains 12 residues. In DNA form, the CDR3 reads TGTGCCAGCAAATCTGGGGCCAACGTCCTGACTTTC. This codes for CASKSGANVLTF.

V usage is TRBV7-9 and J usage is TRBJ1-3; D is undetermined. V was clipped by 5 bases and J by 0 bases, with 17 bases between them. Per germline, CDR1 SEHNR and CDR2 FQNEAQ (reference sequence). CDR3 length: 17 residues. The CDR3 region has the DNA TGTGCCAGCAGCCCCCCCGGCAAGTCAAGCTCTGGAAACACCATATATTTT. Protein sequence: CASSPPGKSSSGNTIYF.